Listed below are T cell receptor beta chains from one sample, sequenced in a study of regulatory T cells in long-lasting Graves disease. A single record per CDR3 protein comes from TCRdb applying MiXCR to the multiplex PCR reads. The data contain around 480,000 distinct CDR3 sequences, 15% to 20% of them seen just once; the ten biggest clones take up more than 10%. The same sample was also studied in work on T cells in Graves' hyperthyroidism and ophthalmopathy.

Sequenced material: peripheral blood mononuclear cells (PBMCs), taken at new diagnosis, from a patient treated with antithyroid drugs. Receptors were obtained from a man aged 40-49 years with Graves disease. Both conserved end residues are part of each CDR3. The order of the fields is clone size, D gene, J gene, V gene, CDR3 protein, CDR3 DNA. The D gene is left open where the match is weak. Clone size, where shown, is once, few, many, or a class for clones that have expanded.

once TRBD2 TRBJ2-7 TRBV3-1 CASSRGTSGGYYEQYF TGTGCCAGCAGCCGTGGGACTAGCGGGGGATACTACGAGCAGTACTTC
- TRBD1 TRBJ2-7 TRBV6-1 CASAQGYRGLSYEQYF TGTGCCAGCGCCCAGGGGTACAGGGGGCTATCCTACGAGCAGTACTTC
many TRBD2 TRBJ2-1 TRBV7-2 CASSLVGRANEQFF TGTGCCAGCAGCTTGGTCGGGAGGGCCAATGAGCAGTTCTTC
many - TRBJ2-3 TRBV7-3 CASSRGQTTDTQYF TGTGCCAGCAGCAGAGGACAAACCACAGATACGCAGTATTTT
- TRBD2 TRBJ2-2 TRBV7-3 CASSLQSAGVTGELFF TGTGCCAGCAGCTTACAGTCGGCGGGAGTTACCGGGGAGCTGTTTTTT
- TRBD2 TRBJ2-3 TRBV2 CASSVLAGGSTDTQYF TGTGCCAGCAGTGTACTAGCGGGAGGGTCCACAGATACGCAGTATTTT
many TRBD1 TRBJ1-6 TRBV20-1 CSARKTGSDYNSPLHF TGCAGTGCTAGGAAGACAGGGTCGGACTATAATTCACCCCTCCACTTT
many TRBD1 TRBJ2-7 TRBV27 CASSATGAEKYEQYF TGTGCCAGCAGTGCGACAGGGGCCGAAAAGTACGAGCAGTACTTC
- - TRBJ2-7 TRBV10-3 CAISEAGSAIEQYF TGTGCCATCAGTGAGGCGGGATCGGCCATCGAGCAGTACTTC
- TRBD2 TRBJ2-3 TRBV6-1 CASTPGTSGRAGTQYF TGTGCCAGCACTCCAGGGACTAGCGGGAGGGCCGGTACGCAGTATTTT
many - TRBJ2-3 TRBV5-1 CASQSADTQYF TGCGCCAGCCAGTCGGCAGATACGCAGTATTTT
- - TRBJ1-2 TRBV6-2/TRBV6-3 CASSYFSSSGYTF TGTGCCAGCAGTTACTTTTCAAGTTCGGGCTACACCTTC
- TRBD2 TRBJ2-3 TRBV11-3 CASSTVTSGSGDTQYF TGTGCCAGCAGCACAGTTACTAGCGGGAGTGGAGATACGCAGTATTTT
many TRBD2 TRBJ2-1 TRBV28 CASRLGLALYNEQFF TGTGCCAGCAGACTCGGACTAGCGCTGTACAATGAGCAGTTCTTC
many TRBD2 TRBJ2-7 TRBV10-3 CAINSGSSYEQYF TGTGCCATCAATAGCGGGAGCTCCTACGAGCAGTACTTC
few TRBD2 TRBJ2-7 TRBV29-1 CSVRTSGTYEQYF TGCAGCGTACGGACTAGCGGAACCTACGAGCAGTACTTC
many - TRBJ2-5 TRBV11-2 CASSLRWDEETQYF TGTGCCAGCAGCTTAAGGTGGGACGAGGAGACCCAGTACTTC
few TRBD1 TRBJ2-7 TRBV20-1 CSALTINFRDSGKQYF TGCAGTGCACTGACCATCAACTTCCGGGACAGTGGAAAGCAGTACTTC
- - TRBJ1-1 TRBV6-1 CASTEGGFGTEAFF TGTGCCAGCACCGAGGGGGGGTTCGGCACTGAAGCTTTCTTT
- - TRBJ2-5 TRBV3-1 CASRAPQETQYF TGTGCCAGCAGGGCACCTCAAGAGACCCAGTACTTC
many - TRBJ2-5 TRBV11-2 CASSFNGGQETQYF TGTGCCAGCAGCTTTAACGGGGGACAAGAGACCCAGTACTTC
few TRBD1 TRBJ1-5 TRBV12-5 CASGSTGDSNQPQHF TGTGCTAGTGGCTCGACAGGGGATAGCAATCAGCCCCAGCATTTT
many - TRBJ2-7 TRBV28 CASIGVSRDEQYF TGTGCCAGCATAGGCGTCAGTAGGGACGAGCAGTACTTC
many TRBD1 TRBJ2-7 TRBV2 CASRLRQGTYEQYF TGTGCCAGCAGACTCAGACAGGGAACCTACGAGCAGTACTTC